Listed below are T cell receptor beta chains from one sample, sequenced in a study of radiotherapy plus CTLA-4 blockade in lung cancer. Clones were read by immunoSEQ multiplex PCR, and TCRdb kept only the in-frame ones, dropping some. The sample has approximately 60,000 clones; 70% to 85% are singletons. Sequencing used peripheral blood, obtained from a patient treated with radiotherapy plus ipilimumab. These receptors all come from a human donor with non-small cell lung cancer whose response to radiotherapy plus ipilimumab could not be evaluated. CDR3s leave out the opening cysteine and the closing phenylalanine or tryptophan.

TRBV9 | ASSVSGNTEAF
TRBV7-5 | ARSLEQGPSYEQY
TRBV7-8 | ASSIPLGQETQY
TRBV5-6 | ASSLDLGGTYNSPLH
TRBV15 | ATSRDLGAKIHEQY
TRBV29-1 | SVLDRLNYGYT
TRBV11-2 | ASSLLRRSGVYEQY
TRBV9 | ASSEGLAGADEQY
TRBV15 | ATSGPSRGTRDTQY
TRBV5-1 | ASSLDARTGTNTGELF
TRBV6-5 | ASSRTGGLQPQH
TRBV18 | ASSPPPPGGYGYT
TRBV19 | ASTTNRVGNTEAF